These 32 T cell receptor beta chains were sequenced from one sample in a study of OX40 agonist ivuxolimab in advanced cancers. The assay was immunoSEQ multiplex PCR, and TCRdb's table has in-frame clones only and misses some. The sample contains around 64,000 clones, about 94% of which appear only once. This material consisted of CD4+ or CD8+ T cells sorted from blood, taken in a trial of the OX40 agonist ivuxolimab. These receptors all come from an adult with an advanced solid tumor such as melanoma, head and neck, liver or kidney cancer.

The rearrangement joins TRBV11-2 to TRBJ2-7; D not certain. Germline V gene data show CDR1 as SGHAT and CDR2 as FQNNGV. The V gene lost 0 bases and the J gene lost 7 bases, with 16 bases spanning the gap. This CDR3 contains 15 residues. The CDR3 spells CASSLDTVMLMEQYF. CDR3 sequence (DNA): TGTGCCAGCAGCTTAGATACTGTTATGTTGATGGAGCAGTACTTC. Filled out from reference TRBV11-2 and TRBJ2-7, the complete variable domain reads EAGVAQSPRYKIIEKRQSVAFWCNPISGHATLYWYQQILGQGPKLLIQFQNNGVVDDSQLPKDRFSAERLKGVDSTLKIQPAKLEDSAVYLCASSLDTVMLMEQYFGPGTRLTVT.

The V gene is TRBV9, the J gene TRBJ1-5, with a tentative D call TRBD1 (5 bases). The V gene's germline CDR1 is SGDLS and CDR2 YYNGEE. The CDR3 is made up of 14 amino acids. V was pared by 0 bases and J by 7 bases, with 11 bases between. CDR3 sequence: CASSVGGLGQPQHF. The DNA of the CDR3 is TGTGCCAGCAGCGTAGGGGGCCTGGGCCAGCCCCAGCATTTT.

The chain couples TRBV5-5 to TRBJ2-5; TRBD2 agrees at 8 bases. J was trimmed by 3 bases and V by 1 base; bases with no gene match: 2. The CDR3 consists of 14 residues. Germline CDR1 reads SGHKS; CDR2 reads YYEKEE (reference sequence). Written as DNA, the CDR3 is TGTGCCAGCAGCTTGACTAGCGGAGAAGAGACCCAGTACTTC. Translating it yields CASSLTSGEETQYF. Combining the CDR3 with reference TRBV5-5 and TRBJ2-5 gives the whole variable domain DAGVTQSPTHLIKTRGQQVTLRCSPISGHKSVSWYQQVLGQGPQFIFQYYEKEERGRGNFPDRFSARQFPNYSSELNVNALLLGDSALYLCASSLTSGEETQYFGPGTRLLVL.

This chain connects TRBV5-1 to TRBJ1-2; D is undetermined. This CDR3 has 12 amino acids. Per germline, CDR1 SGHRS and CDR2 YFSETQ. The germline V and J ends were trimmed by 1 base and 6 bases, with 7 bases remaining between them. CDR3 in amino acids: CASSLYPDGYTF. The CDR3 bases are TGCGCCAGCAGCTTGTATCCCGATGGCTACACCTTC.

The rearrangement links TRBV6-5 to TRBJ2-2, with D perhaps matching TRBD1 (6 bases). Germline assignment: CDR1 MNHEY and CDR2 SVGAGI. Trimming left V 1 base short and J 5 bases short, with 8 bases between. The CDR3 contains 14 residues. Here the CDR3 DNA reads TGTGCCAGCAGTTACTACAGGGCGACCGGGGAGCTGTTTTTT. This codes for CASSYYRATGELFF.

This chain connects TRBV5-1 to TRBJ2-2, with D tentatively TRBD1 (6 bases). The ends were cut back, 0 bases at V and 6 bases at J, with 12 bases in the middle. CDR3 length: 15 residues. Germline V gene lookup returns CDR1 SGHRS and CDR2 YFSETQ. The CDR3 DNA reads TGCGCCAGCAGCTTGGGTACAGGGTTGGCCGGGGAGCTGTTTTTT. As protein: CASSLGTGLAGELFF.

The chain links TRBV10-3 to TRBJ2-7, with 7 nucleotides matching TRBD1. Trimming took 8 bases from V and 1 from J; bases not matched to a gene: 5. Germline CDR1 ENHRY, CDR2 SYGVKD. The CDR3 has 13 residues. The CDR3 reads CAIAGTDSYEQYF. DNA for the CDR3: TGTGCCATCGCCGGGACAGATTCCTACGAGCAGTACTTC.

The V gene is TRBV7-9, the J gene TRBJ2-2; perhaps TRBD1 as D (6 bases). Trimming shortened V by 3 bases and J by 11 bases, and 16 bases separated the two germline ends. The germline gives CDR1 SEHNR, CDR2 FQNEAQ (reference sequence). The CDR3 extends over 14 amino acids. In DNA form, the CDR3 reads TGTGCCAGCAGCTTCTCCACAGGGAACCTAGAGCTGTTTTTT. Protein product: CASSFSTGNLELFF.

The rearrangement joins TRBV6-6 to TRBJ2-5, with D hard to call. Trimming left V 4 bases short and J 1 base short, with 7 bases between. Germline-derived CDR1 and CDR2 are MNHNY and SVGAGI (reference sequence). The CDR3 consists of 13 residues. The CDR3 bases are TGTGCCAGCAGTTTGAACGGCCAAGAGACCCAGTACTTC. It specifies CASSLNGQETQYF.

The chain employs TRBV5-8 and TRBJ2-7; 9 bases are a match to TRBD1. Germline loops: CDR1 SGHTS, CDR2 YDEGEE. The V gene end was trimmed by 3 bases and the J gene end by 3 bases; junction bases not matched to a gene: 7. The length of the CDR3 is 15 residues. The CDR3 bases are TGTGCCAGCAGCTATCGGGACAGGGAGATCTACGAGCAGTACTTC. It specifies CASSYRDREIYEQYF.

This sequence joins TRBV4-1 and TRBJ1-6; D perhaps matches TRBD1 (5 bases). V shed 1 base and J shed 8 bases, with 9 bases lying between them. CDR1 and CDR2 from the germline V gene are MGHRA and YSYEKL. This CDR3 spans 14 amino acids. The CDR3 DNA sequence: TGCGCCAGCAGCCAAGTAACGGGGGATTCACCCCTCCACTTT. Translation gives CASSQVTGDSPLHF.

The V and J genes are TRBV7-2 and TRBJ1-2; D gene unclear. The CDR3 runs 12 residues. V was cut by 5 bases and J by 4 bases, with 8 bases left in between. The germline V gene has CDR1 SGHTA and CDR2 FQGNSA. CDR3 in amino acids: CASSQGPYGYTF. CDR3 coding DNA: TGTGCCAGCAGCCAAGGACCCTATGGCTACACCTTC.

This clone has just one count. The rearrangement joins TRBV11-2 to TRBJ1-1; D may be TRBD1 (6 bases). Trimming took off 4 bases at V and 0 bases at J, with 9 bases between the two ends. The CDR3 has 14 residues. Per the germline V gene, CDR1 is SGHAT and CDR2 is FQNNGV. The CDR3 DNA follows: TGTGCCAGCAGCTCCCAGGGGATGAACACTGAAGCTTTCTTT. Encoded protein: CASSSQGMNTEAFF.

This clone was counted once. This chain links TRBV5-5 with TRBJ2-7; possibly TRBD2 for D (5 bases). Germline CDR1 reads SGHKS; CDR2 reads YYEKEE (reference sequence). The CDR3 sequence is 15 residues long. The V end was cut by 3 bases, the J end by 5 bases, with 18 bases between. The CDR3 here is CASSSEARFFDEQYF. CDR3 coding DNA: TGTGCCAGCAGCTCGGAGGCCAGGTTTTTCGACGAGCAGTACTTC.

This clone was seen just once. The CDR3 nucleotides are TGTGCCAGCAGCGCCACGGGACTAGTGGAGACCCAGTACTTC. As protein: CASSATGLVETQYF. The V and J genes are TRBV9 and TRBJ2-5, with 8 positions matching TRBD2. Trimming removed 3 bases from V and 5 bases from J; junction bases left unmatched: 6. Germline V gives CDR1 SGDLS, CDR2 YYNGEE. This CDR3 region has 14 residues.

The rearrangement links TRBV10-3 to TRBJ2-7, with 8 bases fitting TRBD1. Germline CDR1 ENHRY, CDR2 SYGVKD. Trimming at V came to 6 bases and at J to 2 bases, leaving 15 bases not matched to a gene. The length of the CDR3 is 17 residues. The CDR3 bases are TGTGCCATCAGCGATCTCCAATCTAAGACAGGGGCCTACGAGCAGTACTTC. It yields the protein CAISDLQSKTGAYEQYF.

The genes are TRBV19 and TRBJ1-2; no clear D gene. There are 14 residues in the CDR3. The V end was cut by 1 base, the J end by 3 bases, with 9 bases between. Germline V lookup: CDR1 LNHDA, CDR2 SQIVND (reference sequence). Written as DNA, the CDR3 is TGTGCCAGTAGTATAGGCAGGTCGGACTATGGCTACACCTTC. Amino acids: CASSIGRSDYGYTF.

The V call is TRBV29-1, the J call TRBJ1-1; possible D gene TRBD1, 6 bases. This CDR3 comprises 13 residues. Trimming left V 4 bases short and J 0 bases short, with 9 bases between. In germline, CDR1 is SQVTM, CDR2 ANQGSEA. The CDR3 is CSVVGGMNTEAFF. In nucleotides, the CDR3 is TGCAGCGTTGTAGGGGGGATGAACACTGAAGCTTTCTTT.

CDR3 sequence: CASRGGDDEQFF. For the CDR3, the DNA is TGTGCCAGCAGGGGGGGGGACGATGAGCAGTTCTTC. The chain recombines TRBV2 with TRBJ2-1; 7 bases align to TRBD2. The CDR3 covers 12 residues. V lost 6 bases, J lost 8 bases, and 4 bases stayed unmatched. The germline gives CDR1 SNHLY, CDR2 FYNNEI.

This clone was counted a single time. The CDR3 reads CASSGQGGHRSYEQYF. CDR3 nucleotides: TGTGCCAGCAGCGGACAGGGAGGACACCGCTCCTACGAGCAGTACTTC. The chain has TRBV9 and TRBJ2-7; possibly TRBD1 for D (7 bases). CDR1 is SGDLS and CDR2 is YYNGEE in the germline V gene. V lost 3 bases and J 0 bases, leaving 16 bases between the germline ends. The CDR3 consists of 16 residues.

This sequence joins TRBV29-1 and TRBJ1-2; maybe TRBD1 (5 bases). The CDR3 is made up of 12 amino acids. Per germline, CDR1 SQVTM and CDR2 ANQGSEA. The CDR3 loop reads CSIIGPGYGYTF. DNA of the CDR3: TGCAGTATTATAGGCCCAGGGTATGGCTACACCTTC.

The CDR3 spells CASSQAQGYEQYF. CDR3 nucleotides: TGCGCCAGCAGCCAAGCTCAGGGCTACGAGCAGTACTTC. The chain carries TRBV4-3 and TRBJ2-7, with a possible D match to TRBD1 (5 bases). The CDR3 spans 13 residues. In germline, CDR1 is LGHNA, CDR2 YSLEER. The V end was cut by 1 base, the J end by 3 bases, with 7 bases between.

This sequence joins TRBV10-3 and TRBJ2-5, with no clear D. The end of the DNA aligns better with TRBJ2-7, so the J call may be wrong. Germline lookup yields CDR1 ENHRY and CDR2 SYGVKD. The CDR3 extends over 14 amino acids. The CDR3, as DNA: TGTGCCATCAAGGCGGCCCTGGGCACGTACGAGCAGTACTTC. Encoded protein: CAIKAALGTYEQYF.

The rearrangement links TRBV9 to TRBJ1-3, with a tentative D call TRBD1 (5 bases). The germline gives CDR1 SGDLS, CDR2 YYNGEE. With 0 bases removed from V and 4 bases from J, the gap between germline ends came to 8 bases. The CDR3 sequence is 14 residues long. The chain's CDR3 is CASSVAGAGNTIYF. CDR3 DNA: TGTGCCAGCAGCGTAGCTGGGGCAGGAAACACCATATATTTT.

The chain links TRBV6-5 to TRBJ2-3; 7 bases agree with TRBD1. The germline V gene has CDR1 MNHEY and CDR2 SVGAGI. The CDR3 covers 15 residues. Losses at the gene ends were 5 bases for V and 0 bases for J; bases not matched to a gene: 5. CDR3 in DNA: TGTGCCAGCAGTACAGGGGTCGGTAGCACAGATACGCAGTATTTT. The encoded protein is CASSTGVGSTDTQYF.

With regard to this clone: A junction end diverges from the germline sequence, so it may reflect a read error. The sample carries other DNA sequences with the same CDR3. The V call is TRBV11-3, the J call TRBJ1-1, with no clear D. CDR1 is SGHNT and CDR2 is YENEEA in the germline V gene. CDR3 length equals 15 residues. DNA of the CDR3: TGTGCCAGCAGCTCAGGAGTCATCCAGAACACTGAAGCTTTCTTC. Encoded protein: CASSSGVIQNTEAFF.

The rearrangement links TRBV14 to TRBJ2-7, with 7 bases that match TRBD1. This CDR3 has 13 amino acids. Germline V gives CDR1 SGHDN, CDR2 FVKESK. V lost 3 bases to trimming and J lost 3 bases; unmatched junction nucleotides: 2. CDR3 protein: CASSQGQNYEQYF. CDR3 nucleotide sequence: TGTGCCAGCAGCCAGGGACAGAACTACGAGCAGTACTTC.

Here the CDR3 reads CASSRLVDEQFF. For the CDR3, the DNA is TGTGCCAGCAGCCGCCTCGTCGATGAGCAGTTCTTC. The rearrangement uses TRBV4-2 and TRBJ2-1; D not resolved. Germline V gene lookup returns CDR1 LGHNA and CDR2 YNFKEQ. V was cut by 4 bases and J by 8 bases, with 9 bases left in between. The CDR3 length is 12 residues.

This chain uses TRBV25-1 with TRBJ2-6; tentatively, D is TRBD1 (6 bases). V dropped 4 bases and J dropped 0 bases, with 16 bases sitting between them. Looked up from germline, CDR1 is MGHDK and CDR2 is SYGVNS. This CDR3 region has 18 residues. CDR3: CASSGRQVINSGANVLTF. CDR3 DNA sequence: TGTGCCAGCAGTGGGAGACAGGTCATAAACTCTGGGGCCAACGTCCTGACTTTC.

This clone was counted once. The V call is TRBV5-1, the J call TRBJ2-3; TRBD2 aligns across 7 bases. The V gene end was trimmed by 0 bases and the J gene end by 5 bases; junction bases not matched to a gene: 15. The CDR3 consists of 18 residues. Looked up from germline, CDR1 is SGHRS and CDR2 is YFSETQ. CDR3 coding DNA: TGCGCCAGCAGCTTGGTCTTATTTGTCGACCCGGGGGGAGATACGCAGTATTTT. Protein sequence: CASSLVLFVDPGGDTQYF.

J is TRBJ2-7 and V is TRBV7-9; unclear D gene. In germline, CDR1 is SEHNR, CDR2 FQNEAQ (reference sequence). V lost 3 bases and J lost 0, with 3 bases in between. The CDR3 is 12 residues long. The CDR3 protein is CASSLVSYEQYF. CDR3 bases: TGTGCCAGCAGCTTGGTCTCCTACGAGCAGTACTTC.

Concerning this clone: Other DNA sequences from this sample encode an identical CDR3 as well. The chain links TRBV11-2 to TRBJ2-1; no clear D. There are 12 residues in the CDR3. Germline V gives CDR1 SGHAT, CDR2 FQNNGV. Between the trimmed V and J ends, which lost 1 base and 7 bases, there was a span of 5 bases. The CDR3 protein is CASSLVGNEQFF. In DNA, the CDR3 is TGTGCCAGCAGCTTAGTGGGTAATGAGCAGTTCTTC.